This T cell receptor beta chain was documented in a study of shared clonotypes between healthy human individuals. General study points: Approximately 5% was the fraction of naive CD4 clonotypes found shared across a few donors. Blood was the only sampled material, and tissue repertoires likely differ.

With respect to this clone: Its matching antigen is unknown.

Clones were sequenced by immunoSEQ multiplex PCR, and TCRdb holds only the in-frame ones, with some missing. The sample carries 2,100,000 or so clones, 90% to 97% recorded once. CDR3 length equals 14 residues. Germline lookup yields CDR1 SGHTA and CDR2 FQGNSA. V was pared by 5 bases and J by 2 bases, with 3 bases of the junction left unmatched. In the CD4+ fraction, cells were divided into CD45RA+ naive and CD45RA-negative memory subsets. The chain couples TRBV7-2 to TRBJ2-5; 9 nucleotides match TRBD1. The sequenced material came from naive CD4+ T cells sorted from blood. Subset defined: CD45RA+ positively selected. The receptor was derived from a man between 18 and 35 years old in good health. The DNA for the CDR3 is TGTGCCAGCAGCGCTGACAGGGGGCAAGAGACCCAGTACTTC. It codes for CASSADRGQETQYF.